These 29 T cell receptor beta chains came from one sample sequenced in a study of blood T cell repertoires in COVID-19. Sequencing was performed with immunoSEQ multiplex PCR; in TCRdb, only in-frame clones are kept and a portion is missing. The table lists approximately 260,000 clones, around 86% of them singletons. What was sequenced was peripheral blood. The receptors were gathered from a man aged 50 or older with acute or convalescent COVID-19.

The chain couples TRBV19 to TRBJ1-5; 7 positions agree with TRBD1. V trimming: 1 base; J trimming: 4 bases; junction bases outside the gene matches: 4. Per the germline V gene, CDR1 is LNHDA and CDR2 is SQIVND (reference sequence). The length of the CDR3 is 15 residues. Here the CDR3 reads CASSIGGTANQPQHF. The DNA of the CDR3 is TGTGCCAGTAGTATAGGGGGGACAGCTAATCAGCCCCAGCATTTT.

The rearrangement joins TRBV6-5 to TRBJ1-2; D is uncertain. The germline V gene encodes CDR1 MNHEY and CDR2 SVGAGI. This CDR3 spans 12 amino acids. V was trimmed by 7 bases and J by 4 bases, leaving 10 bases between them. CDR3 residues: CASMWPGYGYTF. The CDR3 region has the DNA TGTGCCAGCATGTGGCCAGGCTATGGCTACACCTTC.

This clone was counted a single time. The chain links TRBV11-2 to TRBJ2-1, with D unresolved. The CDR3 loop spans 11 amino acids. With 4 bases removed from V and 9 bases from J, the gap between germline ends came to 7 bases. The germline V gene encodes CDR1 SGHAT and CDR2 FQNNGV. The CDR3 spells CASSYAGEQFF. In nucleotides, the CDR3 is TGTGCCAGCAGCTACGCCGGTGAGCAGTTCTTC.

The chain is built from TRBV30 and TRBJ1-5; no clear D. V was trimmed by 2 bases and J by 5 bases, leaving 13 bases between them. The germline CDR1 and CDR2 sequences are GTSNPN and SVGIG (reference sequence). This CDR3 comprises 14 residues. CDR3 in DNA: TGTGCCTGGAGTCGTTCCACGCGTTATCAGCCCCAGCATTTT. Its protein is CAWSRSTRYQPQHF.

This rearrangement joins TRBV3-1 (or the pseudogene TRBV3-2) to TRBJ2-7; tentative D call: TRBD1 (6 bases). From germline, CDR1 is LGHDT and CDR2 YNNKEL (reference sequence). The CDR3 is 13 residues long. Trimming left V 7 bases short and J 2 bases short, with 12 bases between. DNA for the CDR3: TGTGCCAGCACCAGGGGCCCACCCTACGAGCAGTACTTC. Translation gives CASTRGPPYEQYF.

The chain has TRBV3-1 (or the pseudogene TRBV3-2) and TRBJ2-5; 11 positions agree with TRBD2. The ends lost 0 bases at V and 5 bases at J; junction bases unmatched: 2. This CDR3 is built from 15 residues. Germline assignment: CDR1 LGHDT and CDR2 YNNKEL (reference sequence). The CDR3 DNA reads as TGTGCCAGCAGCCAAGACCGACTAGCGGGGGAGACCCAGTACTTC. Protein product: CASSQDRLAGETQYF.

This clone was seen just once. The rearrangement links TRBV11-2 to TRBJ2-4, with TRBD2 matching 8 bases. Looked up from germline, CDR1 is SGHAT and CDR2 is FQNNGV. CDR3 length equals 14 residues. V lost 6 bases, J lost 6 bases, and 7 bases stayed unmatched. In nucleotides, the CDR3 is TGTGCCAGCAGTTCGCCGGCGGGGGGAAACATTCAGTACTTC. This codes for CASSSPAGGNIQYF.

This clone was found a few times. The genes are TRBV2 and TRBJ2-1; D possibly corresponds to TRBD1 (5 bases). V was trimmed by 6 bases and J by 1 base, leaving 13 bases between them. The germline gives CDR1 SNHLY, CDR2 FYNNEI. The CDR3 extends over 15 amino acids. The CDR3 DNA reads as TGTGCCAGCAGACCAGGGTCTGGGTCCTACAATGAGCAGTTCTTC. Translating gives CASRPGSGSYNEQFF. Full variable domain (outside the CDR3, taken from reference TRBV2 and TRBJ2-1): EPEVTQTPSHQVTQMGQEVILRCVPISNHLYFYWYRQILGQKVEFLVSFYNNEISEKSEIFDDQFSVERPDGSNFTLKIRSTKLEDSAMYFCASRPGSGSYNEQFFGPGTRLTVL.

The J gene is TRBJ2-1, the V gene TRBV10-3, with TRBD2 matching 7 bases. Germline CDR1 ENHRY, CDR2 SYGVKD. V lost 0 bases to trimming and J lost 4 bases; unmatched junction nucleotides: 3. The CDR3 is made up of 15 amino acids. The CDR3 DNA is TGTGCCATCAGTGAGTCGACGGGGGGTTACAATGAGCAGTTCTTC. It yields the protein CAISESTGGYNEQFF.

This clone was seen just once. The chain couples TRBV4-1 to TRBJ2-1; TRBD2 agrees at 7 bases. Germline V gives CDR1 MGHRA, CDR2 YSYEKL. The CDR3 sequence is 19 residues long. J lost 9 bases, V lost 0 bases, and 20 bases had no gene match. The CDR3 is CASSQDVRRRTRGFGEQFF. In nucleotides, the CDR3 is TGCGCCAGCAGCCAAGATGTAAGGCGGAGGACTAGGGGATTTGGTGAGCAGTTCTTC.

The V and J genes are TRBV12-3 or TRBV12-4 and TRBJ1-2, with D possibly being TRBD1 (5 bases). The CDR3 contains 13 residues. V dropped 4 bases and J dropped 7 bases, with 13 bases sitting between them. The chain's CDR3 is CASSSIGGVGYTF. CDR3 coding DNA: TGTGCCAGCAGTTCAATCGGGGGGGTTGGCTACACCTTC.

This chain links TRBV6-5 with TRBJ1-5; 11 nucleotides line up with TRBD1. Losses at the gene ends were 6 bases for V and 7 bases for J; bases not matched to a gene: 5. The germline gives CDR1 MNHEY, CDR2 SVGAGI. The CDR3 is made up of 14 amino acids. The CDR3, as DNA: TGTGCCAGCAGGGACAGGGGGCCTTACCAGCCCCAGCATTTT. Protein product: CASRDRGPYQPQHF.

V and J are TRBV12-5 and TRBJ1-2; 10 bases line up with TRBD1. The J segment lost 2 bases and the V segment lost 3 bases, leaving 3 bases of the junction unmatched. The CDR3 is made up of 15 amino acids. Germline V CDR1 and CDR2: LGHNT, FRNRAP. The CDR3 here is CASGFGTGENYGYTF. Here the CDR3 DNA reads TGTGCTAGTGGTTTCGGGACAGGGGAAAACTATGGCTACACCTTC.

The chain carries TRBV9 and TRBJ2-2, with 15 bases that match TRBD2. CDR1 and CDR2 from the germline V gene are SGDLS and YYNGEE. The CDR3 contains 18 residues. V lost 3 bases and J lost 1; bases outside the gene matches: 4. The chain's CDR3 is CASSEGLAGGENTGELFF. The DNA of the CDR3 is TGTGCCAGCAGCGAGGGACTAGCGGGGGGTGAGAACACCGGGGAGCTGTTTTTT.

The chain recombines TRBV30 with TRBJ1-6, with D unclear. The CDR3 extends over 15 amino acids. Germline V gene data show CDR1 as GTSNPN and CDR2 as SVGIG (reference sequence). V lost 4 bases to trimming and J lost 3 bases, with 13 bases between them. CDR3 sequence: CAWNGYRSYNSPLHF. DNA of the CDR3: TGTGCCTGGAACGGTTACAGAAGCTATAATTCACCCCTCCACTTT.

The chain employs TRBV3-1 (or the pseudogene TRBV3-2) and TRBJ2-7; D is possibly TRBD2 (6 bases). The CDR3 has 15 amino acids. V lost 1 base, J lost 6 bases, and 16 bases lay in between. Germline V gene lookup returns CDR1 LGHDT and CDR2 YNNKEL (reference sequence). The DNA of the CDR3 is TGTGCCAGCAGCCAAGTATCAGGGACTCCTCTCGAGCAGTACTTC. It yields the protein CASSQVSGTPLEQYF.

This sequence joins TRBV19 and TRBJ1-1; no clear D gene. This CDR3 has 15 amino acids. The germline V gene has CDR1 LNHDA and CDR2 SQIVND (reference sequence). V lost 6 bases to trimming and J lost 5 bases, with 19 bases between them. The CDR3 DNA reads TGTGCCAGTAGGAAGGGCGTGGCCGGCGGGACTGAAGCTTTCTTT. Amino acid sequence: CASRKGVAGGTEAFF.

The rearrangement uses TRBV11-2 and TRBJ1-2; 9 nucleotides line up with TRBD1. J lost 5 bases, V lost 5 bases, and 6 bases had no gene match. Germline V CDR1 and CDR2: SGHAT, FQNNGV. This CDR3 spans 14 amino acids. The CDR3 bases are TGTGCCAGCAGCCTTCTCGGGACAGGGTATGGCTACACCTTC. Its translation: CASSLLGTGYGYTF.

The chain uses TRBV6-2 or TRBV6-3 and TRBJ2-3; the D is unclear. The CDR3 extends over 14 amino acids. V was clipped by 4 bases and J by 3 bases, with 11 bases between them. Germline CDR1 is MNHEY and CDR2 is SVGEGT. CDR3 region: CASSWPLRTDTQYF. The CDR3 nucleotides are TGTGCCAGCAGTTGGCCCCTCAGGACAGATACGCAGTATTTT.

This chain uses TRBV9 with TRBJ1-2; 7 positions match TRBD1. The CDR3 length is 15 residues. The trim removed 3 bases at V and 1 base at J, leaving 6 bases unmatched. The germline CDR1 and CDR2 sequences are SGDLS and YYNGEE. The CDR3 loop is CASSGRQGYNYGYTF. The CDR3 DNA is TGTGCCAGCAGCGGGCGACAGGGTTATAACTATGGCTACACCTTC.

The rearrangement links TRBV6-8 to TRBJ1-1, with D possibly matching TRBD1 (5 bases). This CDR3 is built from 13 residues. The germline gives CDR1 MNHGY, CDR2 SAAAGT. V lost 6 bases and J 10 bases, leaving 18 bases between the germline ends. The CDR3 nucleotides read TGTGCCAGCAGACTCGACAGTTTAGTGATAGCTTTCTTT. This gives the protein CASRLDSLVIAFF.

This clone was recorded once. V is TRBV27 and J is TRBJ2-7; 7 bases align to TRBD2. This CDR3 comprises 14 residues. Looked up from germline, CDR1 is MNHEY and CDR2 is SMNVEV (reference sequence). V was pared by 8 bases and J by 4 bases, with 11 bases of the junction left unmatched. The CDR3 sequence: CASRWVGGDYEQYF. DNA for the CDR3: TGTGCCAGCCGCTGGGTGGGAGGGGATTACGAGCAGTACTTC.

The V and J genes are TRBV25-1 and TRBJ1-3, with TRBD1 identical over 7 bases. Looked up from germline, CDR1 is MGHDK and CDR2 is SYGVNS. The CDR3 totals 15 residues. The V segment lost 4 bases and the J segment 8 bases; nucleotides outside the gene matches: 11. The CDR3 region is CASSVGTESLDTIYF. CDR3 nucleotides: TGTGCCAGCAGTGTCGGGACAGAGTCTTTGGACACCATATATTTT. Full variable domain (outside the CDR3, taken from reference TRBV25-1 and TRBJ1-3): EADIYQTPRYLVIGTGKKITLECSQTMGHDKMYWYQQDPGMELHLIHYSYGVNSTEKGDLSSESTVSRIRTEHFPLTLESARPSHTSQYLCASSVGTESLDTIYFGEGSWLTVV.

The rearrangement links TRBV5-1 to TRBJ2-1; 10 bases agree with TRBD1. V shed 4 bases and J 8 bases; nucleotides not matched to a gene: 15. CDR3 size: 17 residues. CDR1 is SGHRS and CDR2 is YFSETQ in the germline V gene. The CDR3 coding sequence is TGCGCCAGCAGCCCATTTAGGGGACAGGGGTCGTCGGATGAGCAGTTCTTC. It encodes CASSPFRGQGSSDEQFF.

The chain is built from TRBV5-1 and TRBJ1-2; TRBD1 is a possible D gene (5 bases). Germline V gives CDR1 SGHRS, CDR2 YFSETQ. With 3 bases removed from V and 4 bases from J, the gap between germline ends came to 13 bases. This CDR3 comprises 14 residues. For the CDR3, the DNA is TGCGCCAGCAGCTCCGAGGACATGAGCTATGGCTACACCTTC. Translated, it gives CASSSEDMSYGYTF.

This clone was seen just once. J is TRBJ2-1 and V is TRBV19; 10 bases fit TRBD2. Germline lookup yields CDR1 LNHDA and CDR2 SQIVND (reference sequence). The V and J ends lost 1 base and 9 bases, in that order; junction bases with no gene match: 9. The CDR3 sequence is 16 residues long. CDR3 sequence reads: CASSIVVAGGFSEQFF. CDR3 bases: TGTGCCAGTAGTATAGTAGTAGCGGGGGGATTTAGTGAGCAGTTCTTC. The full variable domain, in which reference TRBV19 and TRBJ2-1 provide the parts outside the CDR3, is DGGITQSPKYLFRKEGQNVTLSCEQNLNHDAMYWYRQDPGQGLRLIYYSQIVNDFQKGDIAEGYSVSREKKESFPLTVTSAQKNPTAFYLCASSIVVAGGFSEQFFGPGTRLTVL.

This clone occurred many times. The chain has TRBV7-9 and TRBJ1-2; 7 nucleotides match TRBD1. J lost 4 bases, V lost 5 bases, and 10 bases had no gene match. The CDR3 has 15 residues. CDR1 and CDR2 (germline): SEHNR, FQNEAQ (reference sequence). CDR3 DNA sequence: TGTGCCAGCAGCCCCCTCGGGACAGAAGTCTATGGCTACACCTTC. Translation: CASSPLGTEVYGYTF.

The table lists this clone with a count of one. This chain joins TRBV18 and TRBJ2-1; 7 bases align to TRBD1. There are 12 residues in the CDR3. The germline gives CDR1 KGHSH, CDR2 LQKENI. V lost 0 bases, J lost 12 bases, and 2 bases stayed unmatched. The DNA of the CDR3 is TGTGCCAGCTCACCACCCACAGGGGTGCAGTTCTTC. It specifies CASSPPTGVQFF.

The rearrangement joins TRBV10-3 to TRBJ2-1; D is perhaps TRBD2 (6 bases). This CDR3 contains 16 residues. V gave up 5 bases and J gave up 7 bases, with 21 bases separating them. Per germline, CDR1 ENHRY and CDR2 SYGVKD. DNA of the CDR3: TGTGCCATCAGTACCAGGACCCGGGGCGGGGAGAATGAGCAGTTCTTC. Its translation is CAISTRTRGGENEQFF.